This T cell receptor beta chain was sequenced for a study of blood T cell repertoires in COVID-19. Study context: The United States, Italy and Spain supplied acute and convalescent COVID-19 samples. T cells, B-cell-depleted T cells, or PBMCs supplied cDNA or gDNA.

The V gene end was trimmed by 0 bases and the J gene end by 2 bases; junction bases not matched to a gene: 6. The CDR3 totals 17 residues. CDR1 is LGHNA, CDR2 YNFKEQ, per germline. Original processing methods: Amplifying reference gene primers gave estimates of nucleated cell counts. Sequencing used immunoSEQ multiplex PCR; TCRdb keeps in-frame clones, though not all of them. Clone size and V and J calls were adopted from that table, with D and trimming inferred from the DNA. Of under 200,000 clones listed, around four fifths were seen once; the top ten hold about 4.8%. V gene TRBV4-2 combines with J gene TRBJ2-1; 8 bases map to TRBD1. This TCR came from a woman between 25 and 40 years old with acute or convalescent COVID-19. Sample: peripheral blood. CDR3 DNA sequence: TGTGCCAGCAGCCAAGATGGCACAGGGGGTCCCTACAATGAGCAGTTCTTC. Its protein is CASSQDGTGGPYNEQFF.